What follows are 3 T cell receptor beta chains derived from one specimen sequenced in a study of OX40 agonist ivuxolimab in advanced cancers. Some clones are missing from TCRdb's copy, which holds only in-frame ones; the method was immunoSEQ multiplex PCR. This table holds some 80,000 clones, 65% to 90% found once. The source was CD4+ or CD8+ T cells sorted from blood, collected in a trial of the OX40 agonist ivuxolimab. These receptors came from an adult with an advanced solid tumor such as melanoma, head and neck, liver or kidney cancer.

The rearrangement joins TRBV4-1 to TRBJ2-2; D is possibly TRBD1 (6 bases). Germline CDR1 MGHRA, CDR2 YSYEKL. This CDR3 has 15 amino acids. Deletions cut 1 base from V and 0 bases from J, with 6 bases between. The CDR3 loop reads CASSQGTANTGELFF. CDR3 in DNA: TGCGCCAGCAGCCAAGGGACAGCGAACACCGGGGAGCTGTTTTTT.

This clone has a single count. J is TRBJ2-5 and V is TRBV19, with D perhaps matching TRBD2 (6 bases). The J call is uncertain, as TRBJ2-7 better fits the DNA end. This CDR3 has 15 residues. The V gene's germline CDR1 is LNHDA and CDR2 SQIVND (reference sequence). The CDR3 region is CASSIGEDTGYEQYF. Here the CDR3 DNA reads TGTGCCAGTAGTATCGGGGAGGACACCGGATACGAGCAGTACTTC.

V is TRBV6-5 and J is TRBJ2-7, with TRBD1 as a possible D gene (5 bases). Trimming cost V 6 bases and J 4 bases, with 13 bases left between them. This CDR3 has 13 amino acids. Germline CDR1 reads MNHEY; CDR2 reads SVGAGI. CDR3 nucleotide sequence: TGTGCCAGCAGGGAAGGGGCACGGTACGAGCAGTACTTC. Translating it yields CASREGARYEQYF.